This T cell receptor (beta chain) appears in the sequencing data of a study of blood T cell repertoires in COVID-19. Study-wide context: Spain, Italy and the United States supplied samples that represented acute and convalescent COVID-19.

The method was immunoSEQ multiplex PCR; TCRdb's version includes in-frame clones alone and lacks a portion of them. Of approximately 490,000 clones listed, 70% to 90% are singletons. Clinical history as reported by participants underpinned cohort assignment. Sequenced: PBMCs or T cells enriched from blood (not recorded which). The origin of this receptor is a woman aged 55-69 years who had recovered from COVID-19.

DNA of the CDR3: TGTGCCATCAGTGAGGATAGCTTCGGGCAGTTCTTC. Translated: CAISEDSFGQFF. The chain is built from TRBV10-3 and TRBJ2-1; D gene uncertain. V was pared by 2 bases and J by 12 bases, with 11 bases between. The CDR3 is made up of 12 amino acids. CDR1 and CDR2 from the germline V gene are ENHRY and SYGVKD.